One T cell receptor beta chain is described in this entry. The V gene's germline CDR1 is KGHDR and CDR2 SFDVKD. The CDR3 extends over 16 amino acids. J gave up 2 bases and V 11 bases, and 14 bases lay outside the gene matches. The entry originates in a study of blood T cell repertoires in COVID-19. Study as a whole: Samples representing acute and convalescent COVID-19 were sourced from the United States, Italy and Spain.

Repertoires were generated with immunoSEQ multiplex PCR, while TCRdb's copy carries only in-frame clones and drops some. Of about 67,000 clones listed, 79% were seen once; the top ten hold around 5.9%. The clonotype comes from a woman aged 55-70 years with acute or convalescent COVID-19. This rearrangement joins TRBV24-1 to TRBJ2-1, with 7 bases that match TRBD1. The sample was peripheral blood. DNA of the CDR3: TGTGCCAACGCGCTTACGACAGGGCTCCCCTACAATGAGCAGTTCTTC. This sequence encodes CANALTTGLPYNEQFF.